Following are 10 T cell receptor beta chains from one sample sequenced in a study of PD-L1 blockade in urothelial cancer. Time point in this sample: peripheral blood 6 weeks after treatment start. Clones were sequenced by immunoSEQ multiplex PCR, and TCRdb holds only the in-frame ones, with some missing. This sample yields approximately 44,000 clones, of which about 90% are seen a single time; 6% to 9.5% belongs to the top ten. Source: PBMCs, taken around atezolizumab (anti-PD-L1) treatment. These receptor sequences come from a man between 70 and 80 years old with urothelial cancer.

V usage is TRBV18 and J usage is TRBJ2-2; TRBD2 matches at 9 bases. Germline trimming cut 3 bases from V and 5 bases from J; bases unmatched to any gene: 7. CDR3 length equals 16 residues. Germline V lookup: CDR1 KGHSH, CDR2 LQKENI. CDR3 sequence: CASSPKIAGDTGELFF. As DNA, the CDR3 is TGTGCCAGCTCACCTAAAATAGCGGGAGATACCGGGGAGCTGTTTTTT. Combining the CDR3 with reference TRBV18 and TRBJ2-2 gives the whole variable domain NAGVMQNPRHLVRRRGQEARLRCSPMKGHSHVYWYRQLPEEGLKFMVYLQKENIIDESGMPKERFSAEFPKEGPSILRIQQVVRGDSAAYFCASSPKIAGDTGELFFGEGSRLTVL.

The rearrangement joins TRBV30 to TRBJ1-1, with TRBD1 as a possible D gene (5 bases). The CDR3 totals 12 residues. Germline V gene lookup returns CDR1 GTSNPN and CDR2 SVGIG (reference sequence). V lost 1 base and J lost 6, with 9 bases in between. The CDR3 region is CAWSAQGSEAFF. The CDR3 DNA reads as TGTGCCTGGAGTGCTCAGGGCTCTGAAGCTTTCTTT.

The gene calls are TRBV2 and TRBJ1-1, with 7 nucleotides matching TRBD1. This CDR3 has 13 amino acids. V lost 5 bases to trimming and J lost 1 base; unmatched junction nucleotides: 1. Germline V CDR1 and CDR2: SNHLY, FYNNEI. Here the CDR3 reads CASSSGGNTEAFF. The CDR3 DNA is TGTGCCAGCAGTTCAGGGGGGAACACTGAAGCTTTCTTT.

V gene TRBV2 combines with J gene TRBJ2-5; 8 bases agree with TRBD1. Germline CDR1 and CDR2: SNHLY and FYNNEI. CDR3 length: 13 residues. J was trimmed by 3 bases and V by 5 bases; bases with no gene match: 2. This CDR3 reads CASSSDREETQYF. Written as DNA, the CDR3 is TGTGCCAGCAGTTCGGACAGGGAAGAGACCCAGTACTTC.

J is TRBJ2-5 and V is TRBV2, with 11 bases identical to TRBD2. Germline CDR1 reads SNHLY; CDR2 reads FYNNEI. The CDR3 extends over 15 amino acids. V was pared by 4 bases and J by 4 bases, with 5 bases of the junction left unmatched. Written as DNA, the CDR3 is TGTGCCAGCAGTGGGTGGCTAGCGGGAGGAGAGACCCAGTACTTC. Amino acids: CASSGWLAGGETQYF.

The chain has TRBV27 and TRBJ2-1, with 8 bases lining up with TRBD2. Germline CDR1 reads MNHEY; CDR2 reads SMNVEV (reference sequence). V was pared by 9 bases and J by 2 bases, with 6 bases of the junction left unmatched. The CDR3 length is 14 residues. CDR3 nucleotides: TGTGCCAGTGCTTTGGGACTAGCCTACAATGAGCAGTTCTTC. It is translated as CASALGLAYNEQFF.

The rearrangement links TRBV10-3 to TRBJ1-3; D remains ambiguous. V lost 2 bases and J 8 bases, leaving 10 bases between the germline ends. CDR3 length equals 13 residues. CDR1 ENHRY and CDR2 SYGVKD come from the germline V gene. This CDR3 is CAISEGMGDTIYF. In nucleotides, the CDR3 is TGTGCCATCAGTGAGGGGATGGGAGACACCATATATTTT.

This chain joins TRBV5-4 and TRBJ2-3, with 8 bases fitting TRBD2. Germline trimming cut 1 base from V and 1 base from J; bases unmatched to any gene: 11. The CDR3 totals 18 residues. Germline V CDR1 and CDR2: SGHNT, YYREEE (reference sequence). In DNA form, the CDR3 reads TGTGCCAGCAGCTTGCCGGGACGTCGGCGGGAGGGCACAGATACGCAGTATTTT. Protein sequence: CASSLPGRRREGTDTQYF.

The chain links TRBV19 to TRBJ2-3; D gene uncertain. This CDR3 has 13 residues. In germline, CDR1 is LNHDA, CDR2 SQIVND (reference sequence). V lost 1 base to trimming and J lost 4 bases, with 6 bases between them. The CDR3 DNA follows: TGTGCCAGTAGTATAGGTCATCCAGATACGCAGTATTTT. Protein: CASSIGHPDTQYF.

The rearrangement joins TRBV19 to TRBJ2-7, with 9 bases lining up with TRBD2. The germline V gene has CDR1 LNHDA and CDR2 SQIVND (reference sequence). This CDR3 is built from 16 residues. V dropped 6 bases and J dropped 0; count of bases not matched to a gene: 9. CDR3 sequence reads: CASRSRAGGDSYEQYF. CDR3 sequence (DNA): TGTGCCAGTAGGTCCCGGGCGGGAGGGGACTCCTACGAGCAGTACTTC.